The 9 T cell receptor beta chains listed next were all sequenced from one sample in a study of cytomegalovirus exposure and HLA in healthy donors. The PCR ran on 60 Vbeta and 13 Jbeta primers. Assay used: immunoSEQ multiplex PCR; TCRdb lists only in-frame clones, some missing. Of about 110,000 clones listed, 65% to 80% are singletons. The source material was PBMCs. The source of these receptors is a male donor in good health and CMV-seropositive.

This clone occurred once. The rearrangement links TRBV5-1 to TRBJ1-2; no reliable D call. Germline CDR1 SGHRS, CDR2 YFSETQ. The V end was cut by 4 bases, the J end by 6 bases, with 13 bases between. The length of the CDR3 is 13 residues. In nucleotides, the CDR3 is TGCGCCAGCAGCGAGCGCCAGTGGCATGGCTACACCTTC. This encodes CASSERQWHGYTF.

The chain carries TRBV9 and TRBJ1-1; 8 nucleotides align to TRBD1. Germline CDR1 is SGDLS and CDR2 is YYNGEE. CDR3 length: 14 residues. V lost 3 bases and J lost 5; bases outside the gene matches: 6. CDR3 region: CASSADRGRTEAFF. The DNA for the CDR3 is TGTGCCAGCAGCGCCGACAGGGGACGGACTGAAGCTTTCTTT.

The gene calls are TRBV9 and TRBJ2-3; maybe TRBD1 (5 bases). Germline V gene sequence: CDR1 SGDLS, CDR2 YYNGEE. CDR3 length: 13 amino acids. Trimming left V 4 bases short and J 4 bases short, with 10 bases between. For the CDR3, the DNA is TGTGCCAGCAGCCCCTCCAGGGCAGATACGCAGTATTTT. As protein: CASSPSRADTQYF.

This chain connects TRBV5-1 to TRBJ1-2, with D perhaps TRBD1 (6 bases). Germline-derived CDR1 and CDR2 are SGHRS and YFSETQ. Between the trimmed V and J ends, which lost 7 bases and 2 bases, there was a span of 21 bases. The CDR3 contains 16 residues. Here the CDR3 DNA reads TGCGCCAGCTCCCCCGAAGCAGGGGCAAAGAACTATGGCTACACCTTC. Protein sequence: CASSPEAGAKNYGYTF.

V usage is TRBV12-5 and J usage is TRBJ1-5; D not resolved. Trimming removed 1 base from V and 7 bases from J, with 5 bases in between. The length of the CDR3 is 12 residues. Looked up from germline, CDR1 is LGHNT and CDR2 is FRNRAP. The CDR3 DNA reads as TGTGCTAGTGGTTTGGGGGCCCAGCCCCAGCATTTT. It is translated as CASGLGAQPQHF.

The chain carries TRBV4-2 and TRBJ1-5; D not resolved. CDR3 size: 14 residues. Deletions cut 8 bases from V and 2 bases from J, with 13 bases between. Germline V gene sequence: CDR1 LGHNA, CDR2 YNFKEQ. Here the CDR3 reads CASGRGIGNQPQHF. Here the CDR3 DNA reads TGTGCCAGCGGGCGTGGCATTGGCAATCAGCCCCAGCATTTT.

On this clone itself: The sample contains more than one DNA sequence encoding this CDR3. The chain is built from TRBV6-6 and TRBJ1-4; weak D call: TRBD1 (5 bases). Deletions cut 6 bases from V and 7 bases from J, with 6 bases between. Germline lookup yields CDR1 MNHNY and CDR2 SVGAGI (reference sequence). The CDR3 is 11 residues long. In nucleotides, the CDR3 is TGTGCCAGCAGGGGGGGTGAAAAACTGTTTTTT. This translates into CASRGGEKLFF.

This chain joins TRBV12-2 and TRBJ2-7; TRBD2 reflects the table's D call only, with no check against the DNA. TRBV12-2 is a listed pseudogene. The CDR3 length is 16 residues. The CDR3 loop reads CASRSRRGTRSYEQYF. CDR3 in DNA: TGTGCAAGTCGCTCACGGAGAGGTACTCGCTCCTACGAGCAGTACTTC.

This sequence joins TRBV7-6 and TRBJ2-1, with TRBD1 matching 7 bases. This CDR3 is 13 amino acids long. Germline CDR1 reads SGHVS; CDR2 reads FNYEAQ. The ends lost 5 bases at V and 13 bases at J; junction bases unmatched: 11. DNA for the CDR3: TGTGCCAGCAGCGCGTCTAACAGGGGTCAACAGTTCTTC. It translates to CASSASNRGQQFF.